This T cell receptor beta chain was captured in a study of OX40 agonist ivuxolimab in advanced cancers. At the level of the study: Patients took ivuxolimab, an agonistic anti-OX40 (CD134) antibody. Dosing consisted of intravenous ivuxolimab at 0.01 to 10 mg/kg every 2 weeks. Patients were approximately 80% male with ages roughly 20 to 85, mean approximately 62. Whole-study results and caveats: The study observed clonal expansion of CD4+ and CD8+ blood T cells by week 6 at 0.1 to 3.0 mg/kg.

Worth noting for this clone: The antigen is undetermined.

Clones were sequenced by immunoSEQ multiplex PCR, and TCRdb holds only the in-frame ones, with some missing. This table has 75,000 to 95,000 clones, about 90% appearing once. The sequence came from an adult with an advanced solid tumor such as melanoma, head and neck, liver or kidney cancer. This specimen consisted of CD4+ or CD8+ T cells sorted from blood, obtained in a trial of the OX40 agonist ivuxolimab.

The chain's CDR3 is CASSAGTLPGYGYTF. In DNA form, the CDR3 reads TGTGCCAGCAGCGCCGGAACGCTTCCAGGGTATGGCTACACCTTC. The chain has TRBV9 and TRBJ1-2; TRBD1 might be the D (5 bases). There are 15 residues in the CDR3. Germline V lookup: CDR1 SGDLS, CDR2 YYNGEE. V dropped 3 bases and J dropped 5 bases, with 17 bases sitting between them.